The sample holds many counts of the clone carrying this T cell receptor beta chain. Time point denoted: after trial treatment. Regarding treatment: LDRT plus nivolumab, ipilimumab, low-dose cyclophosphamide and aspirin (RACIN trial). Enrollment required an advanced solid tumor negative for tumor-infiltrating lymphocytes. The CDR3 length is 16 residues. J was trimmed by 4 bases and V by 3 bases; bases with no gene match: 9. The germline CDR1 and CDR2 sequences are DFQATT and SNEGSKA (reference sequence). These data originate in a study of low-dose radiotherapy and immunotherapy resistance in tumors. Study-level information: For Cohort 1, fractions of 0.5 Gy were given every 2 weeks, reaching 6.5 Gy overall. Intravenous cyclophosphamide 200 mg/m2 was given every two weeks, one day before radiation and immunotherapy.

First-strand cDNA relied on TRAV- and TRBV-specific primers spanning alpha and beta chains. TCRs underwent about 22 PCR cycles of amplification with a constant-region primer and V-primer adapter. TCRdb redid the calling of the reads with MiXCR, one entry per CDR3 protein. The sample includes some 94,000 distinct CDR3 sequences, 20% to 25% of them seen just once. The sample was PBMCs, taken after low-dose radiotherapy plus immunotherapy. The TCR originated in a female donor with ovarian cancer. V and J are TRBV20-1 and TRBJ2-2; the match to TRBD1 covers 9 bases. The CDR3 region is CSARPTGGAGTGELFF. CDR3 nucleotides: TGCAGTGCTAGGCCTACAGGGGGCGCGGGCACCGGGGAGCTGTTTTTT.